The clone carrying this T cell receptor beta chain has more than one count but fewer than ten. TCRdb reprocessed the 5' RACE reads with MiXCR, giving one entry per CDR3 protein. The sample contains around 370,000 distinct CDR3 sequences, approximately 9.1% of which appear only once. This specimen comes from a study of identical twins. The V and J ends lost 6 bases and 1 base respectively, with 12 bases between them. Germline assignment: CDR1 SEHNR and CDR2 FQNEAQ (reference sequence). This CDR3 has 14 amino acids. The sequence came from a woman aged 50 to 65 in good health. The chain employs TRBV7-9 and TRBJ2-5; D is undetermined. Sequencing used naive T cells sorted from blood. The CDR3 DNA reads TGTGCCAGCAGGAGAGGCGGTATCCAAGAGACCCAGTACTTC. It codes for CASRRGGIQETQYF.